One and the same sample provided the 16 T cell receptor beta chains below, sequenced in a study of PD-1 blockade in classical Hodgkin lymphoma. Measured with immunoSEQ multiplex PCR; TCRdb has only the in-frame clones, and not every one. Of about 38,000 clones in the sample, 75% to 85% were seen once. Described time point: cycle 4 day 1 (C4D1), after 6 weeks of nivolumab. Relapse after autologous stem cell transplantation occurred in every patient, and brentuximab vedotin exposure varied. The specimen comprised peripheral blood mononuclear cells (PBMCs), sampled before the fourth cycle of nivolumab. The source of these receptors is a human donor with classical Hodgkin lymphoma.

This rearrangement joins TRBV2 to TRBJ2-7; tentatively, D is TRBD2 (5 bases). V was pared by 3 bases and J by 4 bases, with 16 bases between. From germline, CDR1 is SNHLY and CDR2 FYNNEI. The CDR3 covers 15 residues. The CDR3 region is CASSDRTWERYEQYF. CDR3 sequence (DNA): TGTGCCAGCAGTGATAGGACGTGGGAGAGGTACGAGCAGTACTTC.

The chain uses TRBV4-3 and TRBJ2-5; TRBD1 is a possible D gene (5 bases). Germline CDR1 is LGHNA and CDR2 is YSLEER. This CDR3 is built from 16 residues. V was trimmed by 0 bases and J by 2 bases, leaving 13 bases between them. CDR3 sequence: CASSQDRAGLQETQYF. CDR3 DNA: TGCGCCAGCAGCCAAGATAGGGCAGGGCTTCAAGAGACCCAGTACTTC.

The chain uses TRBV6-5 and TRBJ2-2, with unresolved D. CDR1 and CDR2 (germline): MNHEY, SVGAGI. Between the trimmed V and J ends, which lost 7 bases and 3 bases, there was a span of 15 bases. The CDR3 contains 15 residues. As DNA, the CDR3 is TGTGCCAGCAAACAAGGACGGACCTACACCGGGGAGCTGTTTTTT. Protein product: CASKQGRTYTGELFF.

A single count supports this clone. This chain connects TRBV6-4 to TRBJ2-3; 9 bases agree with TRBD1. Germline V gene sequence: CDR1 MRHNA, CDR2 SNTAGT. With V trimmed by 4 bases and J by 4 bases, 3 bases remained unmatched. The CDR3 contains 14 residues. CDR3 DNA: TGTGCCAGCAGTGTACAGGGGGCCCCAGATACGCAGTATTTT. Amino acids: CASSVQGAPDTQYF.

The chain is built from TRBV7-2 and TRBJ1-1; D possibly corresponds to TRBD1 (5 bases). CDR1 and CDR2 from the germline V gene are SGHTA and FQGNSA. This CDR3 region has 18 residues. Trimming removed 1 base from V and 4 bases from J, with 22 bases in between. CDR3 nucleotides: TGTGCCAGCAGCTTAGTCGGAGCAGGGTTAGGGAGTGTCACTGAAGCTTTCTTT. This encodes CASSLVGAGLGSVTEAFF.

V is TRBV7-2 and J is TRBJ1-6; D possibly corresponds to TRBD1 (6 bases). CDR3 size: 14 residues. Germline lookup yields CDR1 SGHTA and CDR2 FQGNSA. V was clipped by 5 bases and J by 10 bases, with 15 bases between them. The CDR3 protein is CASSRIGGQSPLHF. The CDR3 DNA is TGTGCCAGCAGCCGCATAGGGGGGCAATCACCCCTCCACTTT.

This chain links TRBV9 with TRBJ2-1; D unclear. CDR1 is SGDLS and CDR2 is YYNGEE in the germline V gene. Trimming removed 0 bases at V and 0 bases at J, with 13 bases between. The CDR3 extends over 17 amino acids. The CDR3 reads CASSVGITESSYNEQFF. CDR3 DNA sequence: TGTGCCAGCAGCGTAGGTATAACCGAGAGCTCCTACAATGAGCAGTTCTTC.

By sample fraction, this clone is medium-sized. This rearrangement joins TRBV2 to TRBJ1-2; 10 nucleotides align to TRBD1. V lost 10 bases to trimming and J lost 4 bases; unmatched junction nucleotides: 9. The V gene's germline CDR1 is SNHLY and CDR2 FYNNEI. The CDR3 has 14 amino acids. CDR3 residues: CATLIGTGAYGYTF. In DNA form, the CDR3 reads TGTGCCACCTTGATCGGGACAGGGGCCTATGGCTACACCTTC. Drawing the rest from reference TRBV2 and TRBJ1-2, the complete variable domain is EPEVTQTPSHQVTQMGQEVILRCVPISNHLYFYWYRQILGQKVEFLVSFYNNEISEKSEIFDDQFSVERPDGSNFTLKIRSTKLEDSAMYFCATLIGTGAYGYTFGSGTRLTVV.

This chain uses TRBV10-2 with TRBJ2-5; D unclear. V shed 2 bases and J shed 3 bases, with 7 bases lying between them. Germline V gives CDR1 WSHSY, CDR2 SAAADI. The CDR3 is 13 amino acids. The CDR3 spells CASSERWEETQYF. Written as DNA, the CDR3 is TGCGCCAGCAGTGAGCGGTGGGAAGAGACCCAGTACTTC.

The rearrangement uses TRBV19 and TRBJ2-7; D not resolved. Trimming removed 4 bases from V and 4 bases from J, with 8 bases in between. The CDR3 extends over 12 amino acids. CDR1 and CDR2 from the germline V gene are LNHDA and SQIVND (reference sequence). The CDR3 DNA reads TGTGCCAGTAGTACCTCCGGGTACGAGCAGTACTTC. Translated, it gives CASSTSGYEQYF.

The rearrangement joins TRBV28 to TRBJ2-1, with 7 bases that match TRBD1. This CDR3 has 15 residues. Germline-derived CDR1 and CDR2 are MDHEN and SYDVKM. V trimming: 6 bases; J trimming: 6 bases; junction bases outside the gene matches: 11. The CDR3 protein is CASRKDRPWPNEQFF. In DNA form, the CDR3 reads TGTGCCAGCAGGAAGGACAGGCCGTGGCCCAATGAGCAGTTCTTC.

This clone turned up a few times. This rearrangement joins TRBV15 to TRBJ1-5; a weak D match, TRBD1 (6 bases). V lost 1 base and J lost 4, with 14 bases in between. The CDR3 has 16 amino acids. Germline assignment: CDR1 LNHNV and CDR2 YYDKDF (reference sequence). The chain's CDR3 is CATSRGGDMRNQPQHF. The CDR3 DNA is TGTGCCACCAGCAGAGGGGGGGACATGAGGAATCAGCCCCAGCATTTT.

CDR3 nucleotides: TGCGCCAGCAGCTTTTTAGCGGGGAGCTCCTACAATGAGCAGTTCTTC. Its protein is CASSFLAGSSYNEQFF. The V call is TRBV5-1, the J call TRBJ2-1; 8 bases line up with TRBD2. CDR3 length: 16 residues. With V trimmed by 2 bases and J by 0 bases, 4 bases remained unmatched. Germline V CDR1 and CDR2: SGHRS, YFSETQ.

The V and J genes are TRBV6-5 and TRBJ2-7; no definite D call. CDR3 length equals 16 residues. Trimming stripped 4 bases from V and 0 bases from J, with 16 bases between. CDR1 and CDR2 from the germline V gene are MNHEY and SVGAGI. CDR3 bases: TGTGCCAGCAGTTCCCTCGGTAATCTAGGCTCCTACGAGCAGTACTTC. The encoded protein is CASSSLGNLGSYEQYF.

V usage is TRBV4-1 and J usage is TRBJ2-5, with D tentatively TRBD2 (6 bases). Trimming removed 1 base from V and 4 bases from J, with 10 bases in between. The CDR3 contains 14 residues. Germline CDR1 is MGHRA and CDR2 is YSYEKL. CDR3 DNA sequence: TGCGCCAGCAGCCAAGGACTAGTCCGAGAGACCCAGTACTTC. Protein sequence: CASSQGLVRETQYF.

The chain links TRBV15 to TRBJ2-5; unclear D gene. The CDR3 covers 14 residues. Germline V gene data show CDR1 as LNHNV and CDR2 as YYDKDF (reference sequence). V lost 1 base and J 3 bases, leaving 9 bases between the germline ends. CDR3 in amino acids: CATSRVGSEETQYF. The CDR3 DNA is TGTGCCACCAGCAGAGTGGGGTCAGAAGAGACCCAGTACTTC.